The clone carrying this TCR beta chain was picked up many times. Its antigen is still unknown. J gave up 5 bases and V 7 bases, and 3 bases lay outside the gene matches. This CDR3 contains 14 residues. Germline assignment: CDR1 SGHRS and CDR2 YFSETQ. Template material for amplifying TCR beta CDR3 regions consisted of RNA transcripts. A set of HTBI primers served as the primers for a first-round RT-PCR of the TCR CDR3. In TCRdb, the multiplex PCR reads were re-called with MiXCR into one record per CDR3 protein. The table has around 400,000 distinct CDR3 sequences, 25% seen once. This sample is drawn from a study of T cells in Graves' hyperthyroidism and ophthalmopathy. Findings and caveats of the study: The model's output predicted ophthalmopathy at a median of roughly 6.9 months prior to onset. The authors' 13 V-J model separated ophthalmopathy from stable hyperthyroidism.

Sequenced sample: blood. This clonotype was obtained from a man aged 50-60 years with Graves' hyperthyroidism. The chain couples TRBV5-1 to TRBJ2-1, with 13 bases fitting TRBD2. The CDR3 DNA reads TGCGCCAGCCGTGGACTAGCGGGAGACAATGAGCAGTTCTTC. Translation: CASRGLAGDNEQFF.